Below are 28 T cell receptor beta chains sequenced from a single sample in a study of T-cell memory formation after mild COVID-19. TCRdb itself ran the 5' RACE reads through MiXCR, one entry per CDR3 protein. The sample shows under 600,000 distinct CDR3 sequences, about 20% of them seen only once. Input material: PBMCs or a T cell subset sorted from them (not recorded which). The receptors shown here come from an adult woman who had mild COVID-19 (a few samples of this study predate the infection). Cell type and time point are not known.

This clonotype showed up just a few times. This chain links TRBV3-1 with TRBJ2-2; D is undetermined. The germline CDR1 and CDR2 sequences are LGHDT and YNNKEL (reference sequence). This CDR3 is 11 amino acids long. Trimming pared 4 bases from V and 6 bases from J, leaving 3 bases between. The CDR3 bases are TGTGCCAGCAGCCGCCCCGGGGAGCTGTTTTTT. Amino acids: CASSRPGELFF.

In this sample, this clonotype turned up a few times. The chain recombines TRBV21-1 with TRBJ1-6. TRBV21-1 is designated a pseudogene. The CDR3 length is 15 residues. The CDR3 DNA follows: TGTGCCAGCAGCAAAGGTGGGGTGAATGGGGCACCCCTCCACTTT. This codes for CASSKGGVNGAPLHF.

The rearrangement links TRBV12-3 or TRBV12-4 to TRBJ2-5; TRBD2 aligns across 11 bases. The CDR3 length is 18 residues. The V and J ends lost 2 bases and 4 bases, in that order; junction bases with no gene match: 12. DNA of the CDR3: TGTGCCAGCAGTTTATTCTGGGACCGGCTAGCGGGGGGAGAGACCCAGTACTTC. Translation gives CASSLFWDRLAGGETQYF.

The V and J genes are TRBV5-1 and TRBJ2-3, with TRBD2 matching 8 bases. Trimming removed 5 bases from V and 3 bases from J; junction bases left unmatched: 8. Looked up from germline, CDR1 is SGHRS and CDR2 is YFSETQ. The CDR3 contains 15 residues. The CDR3 loop reads CASRIIAGRTDTQYF. CDR3 coding DNA: TGCGCCAGCAGGATTATAGCGGGGAGGACAGATACGCAGTATTTT.

The rearrangement joins TRBV7-2 to TRBJ1-5; D perhaps matches TRBD1 (5 bases). Trimming took 4 bases from V and 6 from J, leaving 16 bases between them. Germline CDR1 SGHTA, CDR2 FQGNSA. The CDR3 is made up of 15 amino acids. The CDR3, as DNA: TGTGCCAGCAGCTCCCAGGGCGGGGGGTCTCAGCCCCAGCATTTT. This translates into CASSSQGGGSQPQHF.

This chain connects TRBV12-3 or TRBV12-4 to TRBJ1-2, with D unclear. V lost 6 bases to trimming and J lost 1 base, with 6 bases between them. The CDR3 has 12 residues. CDR3 amino acids: CASRQNNYGYTF. CDR3 bases: TGTGCCAGCAGACAGAATAACTATGGCTACACCTTC.

This sequence joins TRBV4-3 and TRBJ2-6; D might be TRBD1 or TRBD2, each matching 5 bases. This CDR3 contains 18 residues. Trimming took 2 bases from V and 0 from J, leaving 14 bases between them. The germline V gene encodes CDR1 LGHNA and CDR2 YSLEER. Here the CDR3 reads CASSQRRDGSSGANVLTF. For the CDR3, the DNA is TGCGCCAGCAGCCAACGCCGGGACGGATCCTCTGGGGCCAACGTCCTGACTTTC.

The CDR3 reads CASSPGQGITYEQYF. CDR3 DNA sequence: TGTGCCAGCAGCCCGGGACAGGGAATCACCTACGAGCAGTACTTC. This chain joins TRBV9 and TRBJ2-7; 9 nucleotides align to TRBD1. Germline assignment: CDR1 SGDLS and CDR2 YYNGEE. The junction had 7 bases not matched to a gene; V was cut back by 4 bases and J by 2 bases. CDR3 length: 15 residues.

This chain connects TRBV19 to TRBJ2-5; D could derive from TRBD1 or TRBD2 (5 bases each). Germline lookup yields CDR1 LNHDA and CDR2 SQIVND (reference sequence). The CDR3 totals 17 residues. The V end lost 11 bases, the J end lost 3 bases, and 28 bases lay between the germline ends. This CDR3 is CAGGPRSPYYGEETQYF. CDR3 nucleotides: TGTGCCGGGGGACCGCGTAGTCCGTATTACGGAGAAGAGACCCAGTACTTC.

The V gene is TRBV24-1, the J gene TRBJ2-7; TRBD2 matches 9 bases. Trimming took 0 bases from V and 0 from J; bases not matched to a gene: 2. The CDR3 has 16 residues. Germline CDR1 is KGHDR and CDR2 is SFDVKD. CDR3 sequence: CATSDLPLAGSYEQYF. The DNA for the CDR3 is TGTGCCACCAGTGATTTGCCACTAGCGGGCTCCTACGAGCAGTACTTC.

This rearrangement joins TRBV5-1 to TRBJ2-3; D remains ambiguous. V was clipped by 4 bases and J by 6 bases, with 15 bases between them. Looked up from germline, CDR1 is SGHRS and CDR2 is YFSETQ. The CDR3 consists of 14 residues. Here the CDR3 DNA reads TGCGCCAGCAGCCTTGGACGGGTCCAGGATACGCAGTATTTT. Translating gives CASSLGRVQDTQYF.

The V call is TRBV27, the J call TRBJ2-5; the D is unclear. CDR1 is MNHEY and CDR2 is SMNVEV in the germline V gene (reference sequence). With 2 bases removed from V and 0 bases from J, the gap between germline ends came to 7 bases. The CDR3 has 14 amino acids. The CDR3 region is CASSLRRDQETQYF. DNA of the CDR3: TGTGCCAGCAGTTTACGGAGAGACCAAGAGACCCAGTACTTC.

This clonotype turned up a few times. The rearrangement links TRBV7-8 to TRBJ1-2; D remains ambiguous. V shed 1 base and J shed 7 bases, with 19 bases lying between them. The CDR3 extends over 16 amino acids. Germline CDR1 is SGHVS and CDR2 is FQNEAQ. The CDR3 bases are TGTGCCAGCAGCTTAGAAAGAACTAAAATTCGAACTGGCTACACCTTC. This gives the protein CASSLERTKIRTGYTF.

This clonotype was seen a handful of times. The chain joins TRBV14 to TRBJ2-5; no firm D call. In germline, CDR1 is SGHDN, CDR2 FVKESK. The V and J ends lost 0 bases and 5 bases respectively, with 4 bases between them. This CDR3 has 12 amino acids. In nucleotides, the CDR3 is TGTGCCAGCAGCCAAGAGTGGGAGACCCAGTACTTC. This codes for CASSQEWETQYF.

J is TRBJ1-2 and V is TRBV6-1; 7 bases agree with TRBD1. The CDR3 has 13 residues. Germline V CDR1 and CDR2: MNHNS, SASEGT. V lost 5 bases and J lost 7; bases outside the gene matches: 7. The CDR3 bases are TGTGCCAGCAGTCCGACAGGGCGGGCTGGCTACACCTTC. This gives the protein CASSPTGRAGYTF.

This clonotype was seen a handful of times. This chain uses TRBV9 with TRBJ2-3, with a weak D call TRBD2 (6 bases). Germline CDR1 and CDR2: SGDLS and YYNGEE. V lost 0 bases and J lost 4, with 12 bases in between. The CDR3 length is 15 residues. The CDR3 nucleotides read TGTGCCAGCAGCGTAGTCTCCGCGGGGTCAGATACGCAGTATTTT. Amino acids: CASSVVSAGSDTQYF.

The chain combines TRBV7-9 with TRBJ2-1; 11 bases fit TRBD2. Trimming took 3 bases from V and 8 from J; bases not matched to a gene: 12. Per germline, CDR1 SEHNR and CDR2 FQNEAQ (reference sequence). The CDR3 contains 17 residues. The CDR3 DNA reads TGTGCCAGCAGCTTTACGGGGGGGACTAGCGGCACTGATGAGCAGTTCTTC. Its translation: CASSFTGGTSGTDEQFF. Combining the CDR3 with reference TRBV7-9 and TRBJ2-1 gives the whole variable domain DTGVSQNPRHKITKRGQNVTFRCDPISEHNRLYWYRQTLGQGPEFLTYFQNEAQLEKSRLLSDRFSAERPKGSFSTLEIQRTEQGDSAMYLCASSFTGGTSGTDEQFFGPGTRLTVL.

This chain connects TRBV20-1 to TRBJ2-5, with D possibly matching TRBD2 (6 bases). There are 15 residues in the CDR3. Germline assignment: CDR1 DFQATT and CDR2 SNEGSKA (reference sequence). Trimming took 4 bases from V and 0 from J, leaving 15 bases between them. The CDR3 here is CSAIWLEGYQETQYF. The CDR3 DNA reads TGCAGTGCTATCTGGTTGGAGGGTTACCAAGAGACCCAGTACTTC.

This clonotype has ten or more counts. The genes are TRBV3-1 and TRBJ1-4; D gene ambiguous. The CDR3 is made up of 12 amino acids. Germline V lookup: CDR1 LGHDT, CDR2 YNNKEL (reference sequence). Deletions cut 2 bases from V and 10 bases from J, with 8 bases between. CDR3 in amino acids: CASSQRRGKLFF. As DNA, the CDR3 is TGTGCCAGCAGCCAACGTCGTGGAAAACTGTTTTTT.

This clonotype has more than one count but fewer than ten. The chain is built from TRBV20-1 and TRBJ2-5, with a possible D match to TRBD1 (5 bases). This CDR3 spans 13 amino acids. CDR1 DFQATT and CDR2 SNEGSKA come from the germline V gene (reference sequence). In DNA form, the CDR3 reads TGCAGCGTCTCTAGGGGCCGTGAGAAGACCCAGTACTTC. Its translation is CSVSRGREKTQYF.

This clonotype was recorded at least ten times. The CDR3 nucleotides read TGTGCCAGCAGCTTGGAGGCAGGTCGGGCCAATTCACCCCTCCACTTT. Residues: CASSLEAGRANSPLHF. The V and J genes are TRBV5-6 and TRBJ1-6; D is unresolved. V was shortened by 0 bases and J by 7 bases, with 14 bases between the two germline ends. This CDR3 is built from 16 residues. Looked up from germline, CDR1 is SGHDT and CDR2 is YYEEEE.

CDR3 region: CASRGVDRAYEQYF. The DNA of the CDR3 is TGTGCCAGCAGGGGCGTGGACAGGGCCTACGAGCAGTACTTC. This rearrangement joins TRBV6-2 or TRBV6-3 to TRBJ2-7; 8 positions agree with TRBD1. V trimming: 6 bases; J trimming: 2 bases; junction bases outside the gene matches: 6. The CDR3 is made up of 14 amino acids. CDR1 and CDR2 from the germline V gene are MNHEY and SVGEGT.

This clonotype was recorded at least ten times. The V call is TRBV24-1, the J call TRBJ1-5, with TRBD1 identical over 7 bases. V lost 4 bases and J lost 2; bases outside the gene matches: 1. The CDR3 length is 14 residues. Germline CDR1 KGHDR, CDR2 SFDVKD. The CDR3 reads CATSDGQGNQPQHF. The CDR3 DNA reads as TGTGCCACCAGTGACGGACAGGGCAATCAGCCCCAGCATTTT.

This chain links TRBV5-1 with TRBJ2-1, with D possibly TRBD2 on 7 matching bases. Trimming removed 2 bases at V and 6 bases at J, with 12 bases between. Germline values: CDR1 SGHRS, CDR2 YFSETQ. The CDR3 length is 14 residues. In DNA form, the CDR3 reads TGCGCCAGCAGCTTCTCGGGGGGCCGCAATGAGCAGTTCTTC. This sequence encodes CASSFSGGRNEQFF.

This sequence joins TRBV5-1 and TRBJ1-4; 8 nucleotides align to TRBD1. Germline assignment: CDR1 SGHRS and CDR2 YFSETQ. The CDR3 covers 14 residues. Unmatched junction bases numbered 4, after V lost 5 bases and J lost 4 bases. CDR3 bases: TGCGCCAGCAGGTCGGGACAGGTTAATGAAAAACTGTTTTTT. This sequence encodes CASRSGQVNEKLFF.

The V gene is TRBV20-1, the J gene TRBJ2-7; D gene ambiguous. The CDR3 contains 14 residues. From germline, CDR1 is DFQATT and CDR2 SNEGSKA (reference sequence). V was shortened by 1 base and J by 0 bases, with 10 bases between the two germline ends. The CDR3 coding sequence is TGCAGTGCTAGAGTACGGGCCGGCTCCTACGAGCAGTACTTC. Its translation: CSARVRAGSYEQYF.

The CDR3 here is CASMGTSGSTYEQYF. The CDR3 nucleotides read TGTGCCAGTATGGGGACTAGCGGGAGTACGTACGAGCAGTACTTC. The chain has TRBV19 and TRBJ2-7; 14 nucleotides line up with TRBD2. Germline CDR1 LNHDA, CDR2 SQIVND (reference sequence). This CDR3 spans 15 amino acids. V was clipped by 7 bases and J by 4 bases; unmatched bases: 6. Full variable domain (rest looked up from reference TRBV19 and TRBJ2-7): DGGITQSPKYLFRKEGQNVTLSCEQNLNHDAMYWYRQDPGQGLRLIYYSQIVNDFQKGDIAEGYSVSREKKESFPLTVTSAQKNPTAFYLCASMGTSGSTYEQYFGPGTRLTVT.

V usage is TRBV7-2 and J usage is TRBJ2-5, with D possibly TRBD1 on 5 matching bases. Germline CDR1 and CDR2: SGHTA and FQGNSA. V lost 7 bases, J lost 2 bases, and 17 bases lay in between. The CDR3 spans 15 residues. The CDR3 is CASTYGQGVQETQYF. CDR3 DNA: TGTGCCAGCACGTATGGTCAGGGCGTACAAGAGACCCAGTACTTC.